The clone carrying this T cell receptor (beta chain) showed up just a few times. The antigen is undetermined. This specimen comes from a study of T-cell memory formation after mild COVID-19. Findings and limits, study-wide: Several responding clones turned up in pre-infection memory, indicating that cross-reactive memory may have taken part.

The 5'RACE method, run with constant-segment primers, produced TCR alpha and TCR beta cDNA libraries (carrying sample barcodes and UMIs). TCRdb re-called the 5' RACE reads through MiXCR, storing one row per CDR3 protein. This sample has some 440,000 distinct CDR3 sequences; 20% to 30% occur once, and the top ten carry around 13%. The V and J ends lost 6 bases and 9 bases, in that order; junction bases with no gene match: 15. Germline V gene lookup returns CDR1 DFQATT and CDR2 SNEGSKA (reference sequence). The CDR3 sequence is 15 residues long. The material sequenced was PBMCs or a T cell subset sorted from them (not recorded which). The source is an adult woman who had mild COVID-19 (a few samples of this study predate the infection). Cell type and time point are not known. The chain is built from TRBV20-1 and TRBJ2-7, with TRBD2 matching 12 bases. The CDR3 sequence is CSAQRTGTSGPPQYF. The CDR3 DNA reads as TGCAGTGCCCAACGAACCGGGACTAGCGGGCCTCCGCAGTACTTC.